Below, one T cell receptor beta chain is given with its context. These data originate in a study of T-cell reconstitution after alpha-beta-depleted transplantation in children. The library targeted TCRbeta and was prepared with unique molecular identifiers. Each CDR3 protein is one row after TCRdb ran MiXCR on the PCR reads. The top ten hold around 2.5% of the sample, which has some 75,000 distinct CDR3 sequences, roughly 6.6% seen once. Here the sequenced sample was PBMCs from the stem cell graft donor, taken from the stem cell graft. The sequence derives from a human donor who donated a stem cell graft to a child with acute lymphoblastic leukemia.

The CDR3 here is CASSLAQRKGLQETQYF. CDR3 bases: TGTGCCAGCAGCTTAGCCCAGCGTAAGGGTCTACAAGAGACCCAGTACTTC. The rearrangement joins TRBV7-6 to TRBJ2-5; D not resolved. Per germline, CDR1 SGHVS and CDR2 FNYEAQ. The CDR3 extends over 17 amino acids. V lost 0 bases and J lost 2, with 16 bases in between.